The clone carrying this TCR beta chain showed up many times. The CDR3 is 16 amino acids. From germline, CDR1 is MDHEN and CDR2 SYDVKM. V was clipped by 3 bases and J by 4 bases; unmatched bases: 11. The sample is drawn from a study of cytomegalovirus exposure and HLA in healthy donors. With 60 Vbeta and 13 Jbeta primers, the PCR was carried out. Sequencing used immunoSEQ multiplex PCR; TCRdb keeps in-frame clones, though not all of them. The sample has some 180,000 clones, more than 75% seen once. The sequencing input was PBMCs. This receptor was identified in a woman under 40 in good health and CMV-seropositive. The V call is TRBV28, the J call TRBJ2-5; TRBD1 matches 7 bases. The DNA of the CDR3 is TGTGCCAGCAGTTTTCTGTGGCAGGGGGAGCGAGAGACCCAGTACTTC. This gives the protein CASSFLWQGERETQYF.